The source of this TCR beta chain is a study of T-cell memory formation after mild COVID-19 (dated by TCRdb to 2020 to 2022). Some background on the complete study: TCR sequence clusters from the two donors were largely donor specific. In a couple of donors, T-cell clones that expanded and contracted after mild COVID-19 were tracked by sequencing TCRalpha and TCRbeta repertoires over time. Two young, previously healthy adult volunteers made up the cohort, one male and one female.

Regarding this clonotype: It lacks a known antigen. It has no much larger one-base neighbor in the sample; base qualities were not kept.

CDR1 and CDR2 are read off the germline V gene (reference sequence) as MNHEY and SMNVEV. V is pruned by 8 bases and J by 2 bases, leaving 5 bases of the junction without a gene match. The CDR3, from cysteine to valine, totals 13 residues. The entry retains the CDR3 DNA only, 39 bases that are in frame from base 1. Overall study results and their limits: From day 15 to 85, contracting clones showed balanced CD4/CD8 phenotypes, whereas a second wave of clones that expanded from day 15 to 37 leaned towards CD4+. SARS-CoV-2 specificity of the second-wave clones peaking on day 37 was not confirmed. Contracting CD4+ clones were located mainly in the CM and EM memory subsets, whereas CD8+ clones were found to be enriched in EMRA. Some responding clones were found in pre-infection memory, which suggests that pre-existing cross-reactive memory T cells took part in the SARS-CoV-2 response. The study included only a couple of mild cases, and larger cohorts that include severe cases with pre-infection samples were judged to be necessary.

Ficoll-Paque density gradient centrifugation was used to isolate PBMCs. The listed sequencing device is Illumina NovaSeq 6000. TCRalpha and TCRbeta cDNA libraries were constructed by 5'RACE with constant-segment primers, with sample barcodes and unique molecular identifiers being introduced. RNA was extracted from every sample with Trizol reagent. Libraries were amplified in two PCR steps, with a second sample barcode and Illumina TruSeq adapters added in the second step. Sequencing of libraries was performed on an Illumina NovaSeq with 2 x 150 bp paired-end reads. Processing in the source paper ran as follows. The reads were demultiplexed and collapsed into UMI-guided consensus sequences using migec v1.2.7. Using mixcr v2.1.11, UMI consensuses were aligned to TRA and TRB V and J templates and then assembled into clonotypes. A clonotype was counted as expanded or contracted only if both edgeR and NoisET called the change significant, with noise models trained on biological replicates. edgeR calls used a false discovery rate-adjusted p below 0.01 and a log2 fold-change threshold of 1. As an exploratory analysis of dynamics, max-normalized trajectories of the 1000 most abundant clonotypes were examined by PCA with hierarchical clustering. Each responding clone was given a CD4 or CD8 phenotype based on the CD4+ and CD8+ repertoires, which had been sequenced separately. Using fastp trimming at Q25 and MiXCR clonotype assembly, TCRdb reanalyzed the public sequencing data and kept in-frame beta chains. Entries are consolidated by CDR3 protein sequence, retaining the most common genes and DNA. V and J calls and clone size were set by TCRdb, not the authors. A total of about 350,000 distinct CDR3 sequences appear in this sample, 20% to 25% of them only once. Roughly 23% of the sample is in the top ten clones.

This receptor was identified in a man aged 18 to 29 who had mild COVID-19 (a few samples of this study predate the infection). The sample titles of this study are shuffled in the database, so cell type and time point are left out; the donor was told from shared clones. The material sequenced was PBMCs or a T cell subset sorted from them (not recorded which). Rearrangement joined TRBV27 to TRBJ2-7; 8 middle bases align to TRBD1. The CDR3 has the sequence CASGQGGTYEQYV. The nucleotide sequence is given as TGTGCCAGCGGACAGGGCGGTACCTACGAGCAGTACGTC.